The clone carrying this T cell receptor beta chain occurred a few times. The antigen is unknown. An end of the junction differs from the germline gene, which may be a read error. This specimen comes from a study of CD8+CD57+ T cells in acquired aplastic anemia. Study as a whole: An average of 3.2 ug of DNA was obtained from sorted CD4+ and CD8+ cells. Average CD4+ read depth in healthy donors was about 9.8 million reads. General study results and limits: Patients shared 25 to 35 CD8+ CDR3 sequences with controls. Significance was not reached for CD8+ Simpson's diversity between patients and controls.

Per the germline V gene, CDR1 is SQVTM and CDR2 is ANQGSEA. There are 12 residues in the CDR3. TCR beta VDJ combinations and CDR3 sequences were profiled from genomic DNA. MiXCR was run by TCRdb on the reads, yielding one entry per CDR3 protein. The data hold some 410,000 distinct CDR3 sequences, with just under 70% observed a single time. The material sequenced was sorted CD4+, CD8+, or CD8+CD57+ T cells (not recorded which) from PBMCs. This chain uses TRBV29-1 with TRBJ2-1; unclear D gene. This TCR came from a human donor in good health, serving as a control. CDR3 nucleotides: TGCAGCGTCTCCCCAGCTTACAATGAGCGGTTCTTC. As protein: CSVSPAYNERFF.